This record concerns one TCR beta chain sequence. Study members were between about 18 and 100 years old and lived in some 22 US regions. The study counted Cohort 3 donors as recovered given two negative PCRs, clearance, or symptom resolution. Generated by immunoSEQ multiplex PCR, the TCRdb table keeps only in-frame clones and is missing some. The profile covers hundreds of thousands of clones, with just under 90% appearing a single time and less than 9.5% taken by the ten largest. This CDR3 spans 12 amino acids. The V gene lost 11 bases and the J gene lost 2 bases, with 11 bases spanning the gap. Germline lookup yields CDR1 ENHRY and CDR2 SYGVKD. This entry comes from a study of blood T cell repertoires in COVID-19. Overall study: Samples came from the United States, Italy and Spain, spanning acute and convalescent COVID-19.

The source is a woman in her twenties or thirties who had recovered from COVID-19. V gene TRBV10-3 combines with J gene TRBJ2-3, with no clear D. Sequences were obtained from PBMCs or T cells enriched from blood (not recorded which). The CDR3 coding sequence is TGTGCCGTTCAGCGTAACACAGATACGCAGTATTTT. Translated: CAVQRNTDTQYF.